This T cell receptor (beta chain) was captured in a study of vaccination and CD4 T cells after COVID-19. Cultured CD4+ T cells had their DNA profiled by the Oncomine TCR Beta short-read assay. TCRdb re-derived calls from the PCR reads in MiXCR, one entry per CDR3 protein. Counted here are about 5,200 distinct CDR3 sequences, around 32% occurring once; the ten biggest clones make up 20% to 25%. Regarding treatment: approximately 10-day PBMC culture with coronavirus spike peptide pools or control peptides (ViraFEST assay). The CDR3 has 15 residues. Germline CDR1 reads SGHNT; CDR2 reads YYREEE (reference sequence). The V gene lost 4 bases and the J gene lost 12 bases, with 23 bases spanning the gap. This clonotype showed up just once. Its target is not known.

The chain employs TRBV5-4 and TRBJ2-1; possibly TRBD1 or TRBD2 for D (5 bases each). Specimen: CD4+ T cells from blood, cultured in vitro, collected after SARS-CoV-2 vaccination. The sequence came from a human donor who had recovered from COVID-19. This CDR3 is CASSTRDQYWVGQFF. The CDR3 region has the DNA TGTGCCAGCAGCACCCGGGACCAATACTGGGTTGGGCAGTTCTTC. Filled out from reference TRBV5-4 and TRBJ2-1, the complete variable domain reads ETGVTQSPTHLIKTRGQQVTLRCSSQSGHNTVSWYQQALGQGPQFIFQYYREEENGRGNFPPRFSGLQFPNYSSELNVNALELDDSALYLCASSTRDQYWVGQFFGPGTRLTVL.